The rows below give T cell receptor beta chains drawn from one sample of a study of shared clonotypes between healthy human individuals. Using immunoSEQ multiplex PCR, the repertoire was profiled, and TCRdb retains in-frame clones only, with some absent. The data hold 550,000 to 650,000 clones, with roughly 96% observed a single time. The specimen was naive CD8+ T cells sorted from blood. These receptors came from a woman between 25 and 40 years old in good health. Each CDR3 is given without its conserved first and last residue.

cdr3_length,v_call,cdr3_aa
13,TRBV29-1,SVGGQAGYNSPLH
13,TRBV11-1,ASSSLDRGRTEAF
10,TRBV29-1,SVDSMGREQF
11,TRBV28,ASSLYPYTEAF
11,TRBV14,ASSFRDRVGYT
13,TRBV28,ASSTGVLSQYGYT
14,TRBV13,ASSLGGLAEVNEQF
13,TRBV7-9,ASSPPDRINYEQY
18,TRBV9,ASSVRSGTSGRGSYNEQF
12,TRBV13,ASSFEQAGETQY
12,TRBV9,ASSVAGASDTQY
11,TRBV2,ASSDYPGDTQY
14,TRBV5-6,ASSHSHREGLDEQY
14,TRBV27,ASSRIRGRTLYGYT
11,TRBV7-8,ASSPDGNYGYT
13,TRBV28,ASSLFSGLGEKLF
13,TRBV6-5,ASRPHEGPITEAF
10,TRBV7-2,ASSLRKETQY
13,TRBV19,ASSISGQGLDEQY
14,TRBV25-1,ASSTCGQSRANVLT
14,TRBV7-7,ASSPGPDSFTDTQY
11,TRBV9,ASSFGGTGELF
15,TRBV6-1,ASSGGTGHQYTYEQY
8,TRBV2,ASSDNEQY
11,TRBV28,ASSFLTGTEAF
13,TRBV2,ASGLTGYSGNTIY
16,TRBV7-9,ASSSSGTSGRDPDTQY
9,TRBV7-8,ASSRNTEAF
16,TRBV4-1,ASSHPSLAGVWTGELF
12,TRBV6-1,ASSAWDGSYEQY
13,TRBV13,ASSSGQGLYNEQF
11,TRBV28,ASSDRALYGYT
11,TRBV11-3,ASSTTGVGTQY
14,TRBV5-5,ASSVGQGGRGYEQY
13,TRBV6-5,ASSYSQTSTGELF
14,TRBV6-6,ASSPKQGQYSYEQY
11,TRBV2,ASRGISNQPQH